The T cell receptor (beta chain) described here comes from a study of blood T cell repertoires in COVID-19. Study-wide context: The study drew acute and convalescent COVID-19 samples from the United States, Italy and Spain. Nucleic acid was either cDNA or gDNA, and it came from T cells, B-cell-depleted T cells, or PBMCs.

The CDR3 is 15 amino acids. CDR1 is MNHEY, CDR2 SVGAGI, per germline. The V gene lost 5 bases and the J gene lost 4 bases, with 18 bases spanning the gap. This clone was seen a single time. The method was immunoSEQ multiplex PCR; TCRdb's version includes in-frame clones alone and lacks a portion of them. The sample holds about 120,000 clones, roughly 90% seen once. The sequence derives from a man over 45 with acute or convalescent COVID-19. Sequencing input: peripheral blood. The chain is built from TRBV6-5 and TRBJ2-7, with a weak D call TRBD2 (5 bases). CDR3 in amino acids: CASSPHGGYLYEQYF. The CDR3 DNA is TGTGCCAGCAGTCCCCACGGCGGGTACTTATACGAGCAGTACTTC.